Listed here are 14 T cell receptor beta chains from one sample, sequenced in a study of blood T cell repertoires in COVID-19. Sequencing used immunoSEQ multiplex PCR; TCRdb keeps in-frame clones, though not all of them. The repertoire has approximately 140,000 clones, over 80% of them found once; the top ten carry more than 9%. Sequenced: peripheral blood. These receptors came from a man between 60 and 75 years old with active or convalescent COVID-19.

The chain joins TRBV5-1 to TRBJ2-3, with 11 bases matching TRBD1. There are 16 residues in the CDR3. J lost 4 bases, V lost 4 bases, and 8 bases had no gene match. Germline-derived CDR1 and CDR2 are SGHRS and YFSETQ. The CDR3 coding sequence is TGCGCCAGCAGCGAGAGAGGACAGGGGGCAGCAGATACGCAGTATTTT. This encodes CASSERGQGAADTQYF. Complete variable domain (other parts from reference TRBV5-1 and TRBJ2-3): KAGVTQTPRYLIKTRGQQVTLSCSPISGHRSVSWYQQTPGQGLQFLFEYFSETQRNKGNFPGRFSGRQFSNSRSEMNVSTLELGDSALYLCASSERGQGAADTQYFGPGTRLTVL.

V usage is TRBV2 and J usage is TRBJ1-2; the match to TRBD1 covers 10 bases. The CDR3 covers 14 residues. The trim removed 6 bases at V and 8 bases at J, leaving 9 bases unmatched. Germline V CDR1 and CDR2: SNHLY, FYNNEI. The CDR3 coding sequence is TGTGCCAGCAGGCCCGGGGGACAGGGGCCCGGCTACACCTTC. Protein sequence: CASRPGGQGPGYTF.

The chain recombines TRBV2 with TRBJ2-1; weak D call: TRBD1 (6 bases). Germline assignment: CDR1 SNHLY and CDR2 FYNNEI. The ends were cut back, 7 bases at V and 7 bases at J, with 11 bases in the middle. The CDR3 spans 12 residues. CDR3 protein: CASTDSWNEQFF. The CDR3 coding sequence is TGTGCCAGCACGGACAGCTGGAATGAGCAGTTCTTC.

This clone came up a few times. The V gene is TRBV9, the J gene TRBJ2-7, with 7 bases aligning to TRBD1. V dropped 4 bases and J dropped 3; count of bases not matched to a gene: 13. CDR3 length: 16 residues. Germline V gene lookup returns CDR1 SGDLS and CDR2 YYNGEE. CDR3 DNA: TGTGCCAGCAGCCCACGTTCCGGGACAGCTGACTACGAGCAGTACTTC. Its protein is CASSPRSGTADYEQYF.

The chain joins TRBV6-2 or TRBV6-3 to TRBJ1-5, with D possibly being TRBD1 (5 bases). CDR1 and CDR2 (germline): MNHEY, SVGEGT. Trimming shortened V by 2 bases and J by 3 bases, and 14 bases separated the two germline ends. This CDR3 is 16 amino acids long. CDR3 sequence: CASSYNLQVFNQPQHF. CDR3 DNA sequence: TGTGCCAGCAGTTACAACTTACAGGTTTTCAATCAGCCCCAGCATTTT.

The chain couples TRBV6-5 to TRBJ2-7; D may be TRBD1 (6 bases). V gave up 0 bases and J gave up 5 bases, with 14 bases separating them. The CDR3 length is 15 residues. Germline-derived CDR1 and CDR2 are MNHEY and SVGAGI. The CDR3 is CASSYSGARGDEQYF. CDR3 DNA sequence: TGTGCCAGCAGTTACTCGGGGGCCAGGGGCGACGAGCAGTACTTC.

The chain has TRBV4-1 and TRBJ2-1, with TRBD2 identical over 12 bases. Germline CDR1 is MGHRA and CDR2 is YSYEKL. The CDR3 is made up of 15 amino acids. The ends lost 5 bases at V and 10 bases at J; junction bases unmatched: 9. This chain's CDR3 is CASSTRTSGVYEQFF. CDR3 nucleotides: TGCGCCAGCAGCACACGGACTAGCGGGGTTTACGAGCAGTTCTTC.

The V call is TRBV4-3, the J call TRBJ2-3, with 12 bases matching TRBD2. CDR1 and CDR2 (germline): LGHNA, YSLEER. This CDR3 region has 15 residues. J lost 5 bases, V lost 4 bases, and 4 bases had no gene match. CDR3 bases: TGCGCCAGCAGCCTCCTAGCGGGAGGGCAAGATACGCAGTATTTT. Residues: CASSLLAGGQDTQYF.

The J gene is TRBJ1-6, the V gene TRBV10-3, with TRBD1 matching 7 bases. After removal of 10 bases from V and 0 bases from J, the junction contained 12 bases not matched to a gene. The CDR3 has 17 residues. The V gene's germline CDR1 is ENHRY and CDR2 SYGVKD. This CDR3 is CATTTGKGSSYNSPLHF. The CDR3 DNA sequence: TGTGCCACAACGACAGGGAAAGGGAGCTCCTATAATTCACCCCTCCACTTT.

The chain uses TRBV7-2 and TRBJ2-1; perhaps TRBD2 as D (6 bases). The CDR3 length is 16 residues. Germline lookup yields CDR1 SGHTA and CDR2 FQGNSA. V was cut by 1 base and J by 7 bases, with 17 bases left in between. CDR3 in amino acids: CASSLVVGGPGNEQFF. CDR3 DNA sequence: TGTGCCAGCAGCTTAGTCGTCGGGGGACCAGGGAATGAGCAGTTCTTC.

V gene TRBV12-3 or TRBV12-4 combines with J gene TRBJ2-1; D is uncertain. The CDR3 is 11 residues long. Trimming took off 4 bases at V and 8 bases at J, with 6 bases between the two ends. The DNA for the CDR3 is TGTGCCAGCAGTTCGGTATATGAGCAGTTCTTC. Its translation is CASSSVYEQFF.

This rearrangement joins TRBV19 to TRBJ2-7; D may be TRBD2 (5 bases). Germline values: CDR1 LNHDA, CDR2 SQIVND (reference sequence). V dropped 3 bases and J dropped 1 base, with 7 bases sitting between them. The CDR3 runs to 13 residues. The CDR3 loop is CASSIEGSYEQYF. The CDR3 bases are TGTGCCAGTAGTATTGAGGGTTCCTACGAGCAGTACTTC.

The chain couples TRBV5-5 to TRBJ2-3, with a tentative D call TRBD2 (5 bases). In germline, CDR1 is SGHKS, CDR2 YYEKEE (reference sequence). The CDR3 has 18 residues. V lost 4 bases to trimming and J lost 8 bases, with 29 bases between them. The CDR3 loop is CASSPSRGMAAQMGTQYF. For the CDR3, the DNA is TGTGCCAGCAGCCCCTCCCGGGGAATGGCGGCGCAGATGGGTACGCAGTATTTT.

In this sample, this clone turned up once. This chain links TRBV2 with TRBJ1-5; TRBD1 might be the D (6 bases). Per the germline V gene, CDR1 is SNHLY and CDR2 is FYNNEI. V was pared by 10 bases and J by 0 bases, with 13 bases between. The CDR3 totals 14 residues. DNA of the CDR3: TGTGCCACCCGGCAGGGGCTTAGCAATCAGCCCCAGCATTTT. The encoded protein is CATRQGLSNQPQHF.